The T cell receptor (beta chain) under discussion was sequenced for a study of OX40 agonist ivuxolimab in advanced cancers. Using immunoSEQ multiplex PCR, the repertoire was profiled, and TCRdb retains in-frame clones only, with some absent. The sample contains 24,000 or so clones, around 79% of which appear only once. This CDR3 region has 16 residues. CDR1 and CDR2 from the germline V gene are SGHNT and YYREEE (reference sequence). Unmatched junction bases numbered 15, after V lost 7 bases and J lost 7 bases. Study results and caveats: Antigen specificity was not determined for the expanded peripheral T cells.

This clone turned up a few times. Antigen specificity is unknown. Sequenced here: CD4+ or CD8+ T cells sorted from blood, sampled in a trial of the OX40 agonist ivuxolimab. This TCR was recovered from an adult with an advanced solid tumor such as melanoma, head and neck, liver or kidney cancer. This rearrangement joins TRBV5-4 to TRBJ2-2; 8 positions agree with TRBD1. CDR3 sequence (DNA): TGTGCCAGCCGAACTTTTGGACAGGGTAGGATCGGGGAGCTGTTTTTT. Its protein is CASRTFGQGRIGELFF.